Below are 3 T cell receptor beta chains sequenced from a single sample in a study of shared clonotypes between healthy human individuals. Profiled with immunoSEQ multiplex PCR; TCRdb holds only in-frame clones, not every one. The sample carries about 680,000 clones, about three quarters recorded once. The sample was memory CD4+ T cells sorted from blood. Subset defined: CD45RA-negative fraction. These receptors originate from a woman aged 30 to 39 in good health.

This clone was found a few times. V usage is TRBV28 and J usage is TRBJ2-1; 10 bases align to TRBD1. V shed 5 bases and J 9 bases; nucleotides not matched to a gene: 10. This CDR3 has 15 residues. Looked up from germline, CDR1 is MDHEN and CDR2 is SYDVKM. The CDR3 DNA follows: TGTGCCAGCAGTCAAAGGGGACAGGGGTTGGGTGAGCAGTTCTTC. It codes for CASSQRGQGLGEQFF.

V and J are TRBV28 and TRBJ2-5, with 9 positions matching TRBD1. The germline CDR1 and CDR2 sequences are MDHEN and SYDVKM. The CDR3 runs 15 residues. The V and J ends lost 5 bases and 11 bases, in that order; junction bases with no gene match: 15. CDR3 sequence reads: CASSGGTGRKGEQYF. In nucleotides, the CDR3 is TGTGCCAGCAGTGGTGGGACAGGGAGAAAAGGAGAGCAGTACTTC.

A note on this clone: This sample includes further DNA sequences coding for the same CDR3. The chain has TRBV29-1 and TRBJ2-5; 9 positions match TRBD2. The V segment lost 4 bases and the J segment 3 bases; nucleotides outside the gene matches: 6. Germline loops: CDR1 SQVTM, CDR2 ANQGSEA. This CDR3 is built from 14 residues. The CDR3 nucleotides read TGCAGCGTTGGGCTAGCGGGGTTTAAAGAGACCCAGTACTTC. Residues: CSVGLAGFKETQYF.